A selection of T cell receptor beta chains follows, all from one sample in a study. TCRdb itself ran the RT-PCR reads through MiXCR, one entry per CDR3 protein. The repertoire holds more than 600,000 distinct CDR3 sequences, with around 14% as singletons. Material: memory CD4+ T cells from blood. Receptors were obtained from a female donor in good health, serving as a healthy control. Both conserved end residues are part of each CDR3. A D gene is named only where the DNA matches it firmly. Rows may omit the clone size; those that give it use once, few, many or a size class.

cdr3_nt cdr3_aa d_call j_call clone_size v_call
TGTGCCACCAGCAGAGATATTCCTAGCGGGGGAGAGACCCAGTACTTC CATSRDIPSGGETQYF TRBD2 TRBJ2-5 NA TRBV15
TGCGCCAGCACCCCGACCGGACGTGGGGCCAACGTCCTGACTTTC CASTPTGRGANVLTF NA TRBJ2-6 many TRBV5-1
TGTGCCAGCAGCCAGTCGGTAAGGACAGACTACAATGAGCAGTTCTTC CASSQSVRTDYNEQFF NA TRBJ2-1 NA TRBV3-1
TGTGCCAGCAGCTCCTCTGACGGGCGGGAGTATAAAGGGGCTCGCTTCGAGCAGTACTTC CASSSSDGREYKGARFEQYF TRBD2 TRBJ2-7 NA TRBV9
TGTGCCAGTACCGGGACAGGGCGGCACACCGGGGAGCTGTTTTTT CASTGTGRHTGELFF TRBD1 TRBJ2-2 NA TRBV28
TGTGCCAGCACCCTCCAAGGCCTCACAGGGGATGCTGGCTACACCTTC CASTLQGLTGDAGYTF TRBD1 TRBJ1-2 NA TRBV5-4
TGCAGTGCTATGTCAGTTAGCAATCAGCCCCAGCATTTT CSAMSVSNQPQHF NA TRBJ1-5 NA TRBV20-1
TGTGCCAGCAGCAAAGAACTAAGTTCGGACTTCAATGAGCAGTTCTTC CASSKELSSDFNEQFF NA TRBJ2-1 few TRBV4-2
TGCAGCGTTACAGCCGGGACAGAGAATCAGCCCCAGCATTTT CSVTAGTENQPQHF TRBD1 TRBJ1-5 few TRBV29-1
TGTGCCAGCAGCTGGACTAGCGGGAGAGGAAAAGAGACCCAGTACTTC CASSWTSGRGKETQYF TRBD2 TRBJ2-5 NA TRBV7-6
TGCAGTGCAAACAGGGGGCAAGCCTATGGCTACACCTTC CSANRGQAYGYTF TRBD1 TRBJ1-2 few TRBV20-1
TGTGCCAGCAGCGCAGGGGCTTCCTACAATGAGCAGTTCTTC CASSAGASYNEQFF NA TRBJ2-1 few TRBV7-9
TGCAGTGCCCCGTCCCTAGCGGGGGCCTTGAGCTCCTACAATGAGCAGTTCTTC CSAPSLAGALSSYNEQFF TRBD2 TRBJ2-1 few TRBV20-1
TGCGCCAGCAGCTCGGGCGGGGGACAGACCTACGAGCAGTACTTC CASSSGGGQTYEQYF NA TRBJ2-7 few TRBV5-1
TGCGCCAGCAGCCCGGGGACTAGCGGGAGGATTTACGAGCAGTACTTC CASSPGTSGRIYEQYF TRBD2 TRBJ2-7 few TRBV5-1
TGTGCCATCTCTTCCGGGACAGATACGCAGTATTTT CAISSGTDTQYF NA TRBJ2-3 many TRBV10-3
TGTGCCAGCAGAGAGGGCGGGAGCTCCTACAATGAGCAGTTCTTC CASREGGSSYNEQFF TRBD2 TRBJ2-1 many TRBV28
TGTGCCAGCAGTTTTATCCCAGAGGCCCAGTACTTC CASSFIPEAQYF NA TRBJ2-5 many TRBV12-3/TRBV12-4
TGCAGTGCCCAACAGGGCGCGCAAGGCTATGGCTACACCTTC CSAQQGAQGYGYTF NA TRBJ1-2 few TRBV20-1
TGTGCCTCGTGGGGAATTAGGTACACTGAAGCTTTCTTT CASWGIRYTEAFF NA TRBJ1-1 NA TRBV6-5
TGCGCCAGCAGCTTAGGGGGAAATAATTCACCCCTCCACTTT CASSLGGNNSPLHF NA TRBJ1-6 NA TRBV5-1
TGTGCCACTCTCGACTTCGAGCAGTACTTC CATLDFEQYF NA TRBJ2-7 NA TRBV28
TGTGCCAGCAGGGGGCGGCCGACCACGAGTTTC CASRGRPTTSF NA TRBJ2-7 once TRBV2
TGTGCCAGCAGCGCCCACGGACTAGCGGCCGATTTTGGGGATACGCAGTATTTT CASSAHGLAADFGDTQYF TRBD2 TRBJ2-3 few TRBV9
TGTGCCAGCAGTTCCAACATCGCCAGGGGGCCTCAGCCCCAGCATTTT CASSSNIARGPQPQHF TRBD1 TRBJ1-5 few TRBV27
TGCGCCAGCAGCTTCCAGCGGGGTAGCACAGATACGCAGTATTTT CASSFQRGSTDTQYF TRBD2 TRBJ2-3 NA TRBV5-1
TGCGCCAGCAGCCGATCCCCGGGACAGGGACTAATGAACACTGAAGCTTTCTTT CASSRSPGQGLMNTEAFF TRBD1 TRBJ1-1 few TRBV5-1
TGTGCCACCAGCAGGGACAGGGGTTTTGTTTCCGAAGCTTTCTTT CATSRDRGFVSEAFF TRBD1 TRBJ1-1 NA TRBV15
TGTGCCAGCAGTTTGGGACCGCAGGAAGGAAAACTGTTTTTT CASSLGPQEGKLFF NA TRBJ1-4 many TRBV12-3/TRBV12-4
TGTGCCAGCAGCTTGGACAGGGACTATGGCTACACCTTC CASSLDRDYGYTF TRBD1 TRBJ1-2 many TRBV7-2
TGTGCCAGCAGCCTAGGGACTAGTCATCCTAATGAGCAGTTCTTC CASSLGTSHPNEQFF TRBD2 TRBJ2-1 many TRBV12-3/TRBV12-4
TGTGCCAGCAGTTGGGGGCAGTTTAGCAATCAGCCCCAGCATTTT CASSWGQFSNQPQHF NA TRBJ1-5 many TRBV12-3/TRBV12-4
TGTGCCAGCAGCTCCCTAGGAGGGGGGGCCTCCTACGAGCAGTACTTC CASSSLGGGASYEQYF NA TRBJ2-7 NA TRBV28
TGTGCCACCAGTGATCGGGGGGCCGGGGTTCAGCCCCAGCATTTT CATSDRGAGVQPQHF NA TRBJ1-5 NA TRBV24-1
TGCAGTGCCCCCCTCCGCCCGGGAAGTGGAGAGACCCAGTACTTC CSAPLRPGSGETQYF NA TRBJ2-5 many TRBV20-1
TGCGCCAGCAGCCAAGATATAAACACAGGTGAAAAACTGTTTTTT CASSQDINTGEKLFF NA TRBJ1-4 few TRBV4-1
TGTGCCAGCAGTGCAGGGTACAATCAGCCCCAGCATTTT CASSAGYNQPQHF NA TRBJ1-5 many TRBV27
TGTGCCAGCAGCTTGGACAGGGGTGACCGCCAAGAGACCCAGTACTTC CASSLDRGDRQETQYF TRBD1 TRBJ2-5 NA TRBV5-6
TGTGCCAGCAGCCGGACTAGCGCCCACAGTGAGCAGTTCTTC CASSRTSAHSEQFF TRBD2 TRBJ2-1 few TRBV2
TGTGCCAGCAGTCTGGCCGGGACAGGGGTAGAAGAGACCCAGTACTTC CASSLAGTGVEETQYF TRBD1 TRBJ2-5 few TRBV6-2/TRBV6-3
TGTGCCACGGGGACAGGGGGCCGGATGGGCAATCAGCCCCAGCATTTT CATGTGGRMGNQPQHF TRBD1 TRBJ1-5 many TRBV10-3
TGTGCCAGCAGCTTAGAAGAGGGGTTTAATTCACCCCTCCACTTT CASSLEEGFNSPLHF NA TRBJ1-6 NA TRBV7-8
TGTGCCAGTGGACAGGGGGGAACCGGGGAGCTGTTTTTT CASGQGGTGELFF TRBD1 TRBJ2-2 few TRBV10-3
TGCAGTGCCGAGGGGAGTGGGTATGAGACCCAGTACTTC CSAEGSGYETQYF NA TRBJ2-5 many TRBV20-1